This entry concerns a single T cell receptor (beta chain). Authors' analysis steps: The assay estimated nucleated cells by amplifying reference gene primers. TCRdb's copy holds only in-frame clones and misses some; the assay was immunoSEQ multiplex PCR. V, J and clone size were drawn from that table, and D and trimming were deduced from the DNA. Of approximately 130,000 clones in the sample, around 87% were seen once. These data originate in a study of blood T cell repertoires in COVID-19. Germline loops: CDR1 MGHDK, CDR2 SYGVNS. The CDR3 has 14 residues. V was shortened by 4 bases and J by 6 bases, with 13 bases between the two germline ends.

The sequenced sample consisted of peripheral blood. The sequence derives from a man in his fifties with acute or convalescent COVID-19. The chain joins TRBV25-1 to TRBJ1-5; perhaps TRBD1 as D (5 bases). CDR3 region: CASSGQSQGQPQHF. The DNA of the CDR3 is TGTGCCAGCAGTGGACAGTCTCAGGGTCAGCCCCAGCATTTT.